The 10 T cell receptor beta chains in this list originate from one sample, sequenced in a study of T cell repertoires in cytomegalovirus infection. TCRdb recomputed calls from the reads with MiXCR, one row per CDR3 protein. The sample carries around 900,000 distinct CDR3 sequences, approximately 31% recorded once. Their antigens remain unidentified. Sequenced here: cultured CD8+ T cells from PBMCs, sampled from culture after CMV antigen stimulation. The source is a human donor in good health (CMV status not recorded). Some clones in this sample may be carry-over from other donors' samples.

This chain uses TRBV9 with TRBJ2-1; D gene ambiguous. From germline, CDR1 is SGDLS and CDR2 YYNGEE. The CDR3 length is 13 residues. V was cut by 0 bases and J by 6 bases, with 7 bases left in between. CDR3 amino acids: CASSVAQVNEQFF. The CDR3 nucleotides read TGTGCCAGCAGCGTAGCCCAGGTCAATGAGCAGTTCTTC.

This chain connects TRBV12-3 or TRBV12-4 to TRBJ1-4; D not resolved. The ends were cut back, 2 bases at V and 7 bases at J, with 8 bases in the middle. The CDR3 is 13 amino acids. CDR3 nucleotides: TGTGCCAGCAGTTTAAGCTCGGGTGAAAAACTGTTTTTT. This codes for CASSLSSGEKLFF.

This clonotype was counted between two and nine times. The chain recombines TRBV24-1 with TRBJ2-2, with TRBD2 matching 10 bases. Germline CDR1 is KGHDR and CDR2 is SFDVKD. The CDR3 is 19 amino acids. V trimming: 4 bases; J trimming: 0 bases; junction bases outside the gene matches: 10. DNA for the CDR3: TGTGCCACCAGTGAGTTTAGCGGGGGGCCCCCCCCGAACACCGGGGAGCTGTTTTTT. Protein sequence: CATSEFSGGPPPNTGELFF.

In the case of this clonotype: One junction end does not reproduce the germline sequence, and a read error may be involved. The V call is TRBV4-1, the J call TRBJ1-2; D remains unclear. Germline loops: CDR1 MGHRA, CDR2 YSYEKL. The CDR3 is made up of 15 amino acids. CDR3 DNA: TGTGCCAGCAGTCCAGCGGGTAGTGGCTTCTATGGCTACACCTTC. It translates to CASSPAGSGFYGYTF.

V and J are TRBV2 and TRBJ1-1; 9 positions match TRBD1. With V trimmed by 8 bases and J by 0 bases, 16 bases remained unmatched. This CDR3 is built from 18 residues. Germline loops: CDR1 SNHLY, CDR2 FYNNEI. The CDR3 DNA reads TGTGCCAGCGCGGGGACGGGACAGGGTGGATTGGTGAACACTGAAGCTTTCTTT. This codes for CASAGTGQGGLVNTEAFF.

This chain links TRBV7-9 with TRBJ1-3; D ambiguous. The CDR3 is 18 residues long. V was trimmed by 5 bases and J by 0 bases, leaving 20 bases between them. Germline V gene lookup returns CDR1 SEHNR and CDR2 FQNEAQ (reference sequence). The CDR3 region has the DNA TGTGCCAGCAGCGCCCCCAAGTCGCTGAGCTTCTCTGGAAACACCATATATTTT. Translated: CASSAPKSLSFSGNTIYF.

The genes are TRBV6-1 and TRBJ1-5; 8 nucleotides align to TRBD1. CDR1 MNHNS and CDR2 SASEGT come from the germline V gene. Germline trimming cut 3 bases from V and 7 bases from J; bases unmatched to any gene: 5. The length of the CDR3 is 14 residues. The DNA of the CDR3 is TGTGCCAGCAGTGAGGAGACAGGGGAGCAGCCCCAGCATTTT. As protein: CASSEETGEQPQHF.

This clonotype appeared many times. The chain is built from TRBV6-5 and TRBJ2-3; a weak D match, TRBD1 (6 bases). The CDR3 is made up of 15 amino acids. From germline, CDR1 is MNHEY and CDR2 SVGAGI. With 0 bases removed from V and 3 bases from J, the gap between germline ends came to 10 bases. The CDR3 DNA is TGTGCCAGCAGTTACTCGGGCCAGGGGACAGATACGCAGTATTTT. It specifies CASSYSGQGTDTQYF.

Written as DNA, the CDR3 is TGTGCCAGCAGCCGACCGGGGCAGGGGGTATTCCCTACGAACTATGGCTACACCTTC. This gives the protein CASSRPGQGVFPTNYGYTF. The chain has TRBV6-5 and TRBJ1-2; 7 bases are a match to TRBD1. Germline-derived CDR1 and CDR2 are MNHEY and SVGAGI. The trim removed 6 bases at V and 2 bases at J, leaving 21 bases unmatched. The CDR3 totals 19 residues.

This clonotype was found a few times. The chain has TRBV28 and TRBJ1-5, with D tentatively TRBD1 (5 bases). Per germline, CDR1 MDHEN and CDR2 SYDVKM. With 5 bases removed from V and 0 bases from J, the gap between germline ends came to 14 bases. CDR3 length: 16 amino acids. The CDR3 sequence is CASSMTAAYSNQPQHF. The CDR3 coding sequence is TGTGCCAGCAGTATGACAGCCGCCTATAGCAATCAGCCCCAGCATTTT.